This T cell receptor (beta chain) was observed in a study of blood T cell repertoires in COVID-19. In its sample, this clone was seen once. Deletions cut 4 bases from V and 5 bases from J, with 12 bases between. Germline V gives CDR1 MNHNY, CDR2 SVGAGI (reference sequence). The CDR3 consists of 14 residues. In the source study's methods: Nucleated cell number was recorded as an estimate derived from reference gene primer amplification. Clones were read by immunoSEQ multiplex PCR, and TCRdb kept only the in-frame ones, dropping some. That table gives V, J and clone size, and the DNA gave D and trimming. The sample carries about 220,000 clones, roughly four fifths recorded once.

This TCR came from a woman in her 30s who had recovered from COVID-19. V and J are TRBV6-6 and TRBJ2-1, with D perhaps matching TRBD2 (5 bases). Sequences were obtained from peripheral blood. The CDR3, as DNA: TGTGCCAGCAGTTCCGGCGGGCCGAACAATGAGCAGTTCTTC. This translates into CASSSGGPNNEQFF.